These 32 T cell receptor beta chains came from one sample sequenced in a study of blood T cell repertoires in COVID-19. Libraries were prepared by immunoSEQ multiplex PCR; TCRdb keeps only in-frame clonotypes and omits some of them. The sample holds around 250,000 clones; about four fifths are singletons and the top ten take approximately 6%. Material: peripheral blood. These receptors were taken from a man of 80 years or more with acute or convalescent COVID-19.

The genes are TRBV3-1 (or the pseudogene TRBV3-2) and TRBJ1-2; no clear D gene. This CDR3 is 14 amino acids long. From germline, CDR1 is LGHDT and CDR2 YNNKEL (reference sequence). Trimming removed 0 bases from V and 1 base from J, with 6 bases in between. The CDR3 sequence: CASSQEEGNYGYTF. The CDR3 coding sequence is TGTGCCAGCAGCCAAGAAGAGGGTAACTATGGCTACACCTTC.

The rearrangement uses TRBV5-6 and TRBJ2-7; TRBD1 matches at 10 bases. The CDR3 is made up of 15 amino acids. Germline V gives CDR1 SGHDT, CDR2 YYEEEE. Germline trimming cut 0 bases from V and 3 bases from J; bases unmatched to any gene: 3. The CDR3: CASSLVTGGIYEQYF. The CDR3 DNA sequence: TGTGCCAGCAGCTTGGTGACAGGGGGCATCTACGAGCAGTACTTC.

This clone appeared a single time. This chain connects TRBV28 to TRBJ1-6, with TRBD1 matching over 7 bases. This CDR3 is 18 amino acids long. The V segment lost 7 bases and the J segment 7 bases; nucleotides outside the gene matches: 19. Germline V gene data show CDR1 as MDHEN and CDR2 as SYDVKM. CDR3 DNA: TGTGCCAGCATATCGGGGGAGAGAGCCGGGACAGCCAATTCACCCCTCCACTTT. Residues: CASISGERAGTANSPLHF.

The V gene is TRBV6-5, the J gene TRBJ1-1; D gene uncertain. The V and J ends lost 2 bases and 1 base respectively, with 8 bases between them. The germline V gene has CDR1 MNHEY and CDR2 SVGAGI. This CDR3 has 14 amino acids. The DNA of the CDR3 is TGTGCCAGCAGTTACGTCCGGGAGAACACTGAAGCTTTCTTT. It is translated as CASSYVRENTEAFF.

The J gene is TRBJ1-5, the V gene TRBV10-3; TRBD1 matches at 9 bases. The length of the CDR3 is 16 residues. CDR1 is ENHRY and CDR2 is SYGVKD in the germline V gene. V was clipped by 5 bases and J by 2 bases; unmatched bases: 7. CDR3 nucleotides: TGTGCCATCAGTTCTAGGGACAGGGTGGGCAATCAGCCCCAGCATTTT. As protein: CAISSRDRVGNQPQHF.

CDR3 in amino acids: CASSGDSLKAFF. The CDR3 DNA reads TGTGCCAGCAGCGGCGACAGTCTGAAGGCTTTCTTT. The chain employs TRBV3-1 (or the pseudogene TRBV3-2) and TRBJ1-1; possibly TRBD1 for D (5 bases). The germline V gene has CDR1 LGHDT and CDR2 YNNKEL (reference sequence). The CDR3 is made up of 12 amino acids. The V end was cut by 5 bases, the J end by 11 bases, with 15 bases between.

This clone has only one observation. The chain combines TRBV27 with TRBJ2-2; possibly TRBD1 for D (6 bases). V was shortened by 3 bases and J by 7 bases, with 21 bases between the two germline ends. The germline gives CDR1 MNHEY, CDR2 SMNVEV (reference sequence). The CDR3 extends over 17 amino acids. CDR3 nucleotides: TGTGCCAGCAGTTTGTTTGGACAGCATACATATGTCGGGGAGCTGTTTTTT. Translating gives CASSLFGQHTYVGELFF.

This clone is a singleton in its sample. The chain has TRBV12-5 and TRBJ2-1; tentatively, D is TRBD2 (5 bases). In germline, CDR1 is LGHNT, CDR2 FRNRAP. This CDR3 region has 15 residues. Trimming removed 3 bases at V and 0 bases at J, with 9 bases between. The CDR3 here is CASGFPGSSYNEQFF. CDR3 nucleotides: TGTGCTAGTGGTTTTCCGGGGAGCTCCTACAATGAGCAGTTCTTC.

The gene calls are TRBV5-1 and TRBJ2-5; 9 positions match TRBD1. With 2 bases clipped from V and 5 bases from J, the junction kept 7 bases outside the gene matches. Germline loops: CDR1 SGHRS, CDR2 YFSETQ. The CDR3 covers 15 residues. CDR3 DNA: TGCGCCAGCAGCTTTACAGGGGGCAGGTTGGAGACCCAGTACTTC. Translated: CASSFTGGRLETQYF.

CDR3 sequence: CSVDRGQGATYEQYF. The CDR3 DNA reads TGCAGCGTTGACCGGGGACAGGGGGCCACCTACGAGCAGTACTTC. The chain is built from TRBV29-1 and TRBJ2-7, with 12 nucleotides matching TRBD1. The CDR3 contains 15 residues. V gave up 3 bases and J gave up 2 bases; unmatched junction bases: 5. The germline CDR1 and CDR2 sequences are SQVTM and ANQGSEA.

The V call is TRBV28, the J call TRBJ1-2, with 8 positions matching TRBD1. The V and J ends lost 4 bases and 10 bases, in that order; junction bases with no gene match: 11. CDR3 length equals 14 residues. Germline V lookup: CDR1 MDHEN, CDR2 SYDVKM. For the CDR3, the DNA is TGTGCCAGCAGTTCAGGACAGGGACAGATGGACTACACCTTC. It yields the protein CASSSGQGQMDYTF.

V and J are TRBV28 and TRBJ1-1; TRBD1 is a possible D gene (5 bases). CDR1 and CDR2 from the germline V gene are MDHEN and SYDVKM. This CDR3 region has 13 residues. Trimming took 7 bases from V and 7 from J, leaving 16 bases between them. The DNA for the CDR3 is TGTGCCAGCAACAAAAGGACAAAGGATGAAGCTTTCTTT. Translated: CASNKRTKDEAFF.

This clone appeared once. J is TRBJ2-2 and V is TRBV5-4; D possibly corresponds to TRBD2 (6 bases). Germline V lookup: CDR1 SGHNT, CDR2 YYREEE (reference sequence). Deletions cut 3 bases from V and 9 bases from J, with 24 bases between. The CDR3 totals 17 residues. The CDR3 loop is CASSSPGTPGSIRELFF. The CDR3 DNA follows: TGTGCCAGCAGCTCTCCCGGGACTCCGGGTAGCATTCGGGAGCTGTTTTTT.

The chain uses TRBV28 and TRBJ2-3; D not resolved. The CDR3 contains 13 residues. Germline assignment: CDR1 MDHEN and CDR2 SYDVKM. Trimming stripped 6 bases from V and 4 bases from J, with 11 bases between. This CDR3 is CASSTLSPDTQYF. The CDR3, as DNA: TGTGCCAGCAGCACCCTCAGTCCAGATACGCAGTATTTT.

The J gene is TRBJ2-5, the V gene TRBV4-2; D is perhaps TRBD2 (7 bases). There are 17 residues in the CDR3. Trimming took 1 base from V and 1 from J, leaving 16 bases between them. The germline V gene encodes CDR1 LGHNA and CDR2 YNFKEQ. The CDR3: CASSQGGRGGPQETQYF. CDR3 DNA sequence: TGTGCCAGCAGCCAAGGTGGGAGGGGGGGCCCCCAAGAGACCCAGTACTTC.

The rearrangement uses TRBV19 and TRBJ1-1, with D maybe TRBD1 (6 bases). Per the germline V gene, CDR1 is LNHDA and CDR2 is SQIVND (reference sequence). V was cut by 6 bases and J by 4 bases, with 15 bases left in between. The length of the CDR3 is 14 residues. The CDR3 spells CASRPGQQSTEAFF. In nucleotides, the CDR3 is TGTGCCAGTAGACCTGGACAGCAGAGCACTGAAGCTTTCTTT.

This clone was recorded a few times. CDR3 amino acids: CASSPRTAVTGELFF. Written as DNA, the CDR3 is TGTGCCAGCAGTCCGAGGACAGCTGTCACCGGGGAGCTGTTTTTT. The chain recombines TRBV27 with TRBJ2-2; D is possibly TRBD1 (6 bases). CDR1 is MNHEY, CDR2 SMNVEV, per germline (reference sequence). The CDR3 consists of 15 residues. Between the trimmed V and J ends, which lost 5 bases and 4 bases, there was a span of 14 bases.

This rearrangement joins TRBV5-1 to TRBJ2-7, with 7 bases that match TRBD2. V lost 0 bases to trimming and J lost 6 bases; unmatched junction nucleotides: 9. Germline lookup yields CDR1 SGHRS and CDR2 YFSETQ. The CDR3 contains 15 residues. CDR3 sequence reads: CASSLEGGPWAEQYF. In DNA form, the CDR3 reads TGCGCCAGCAGCTTGGAGGGAGGGCCCTGGGCCGAGCAGTACTTC. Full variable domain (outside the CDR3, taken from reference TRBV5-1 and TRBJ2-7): KAGVTQTPRYLIKTRGQQVTLSCSPISGHRSVSWYQQTPGQGLQFLFEYFSETQRNKGNFPGRFSGRQFSNSRSEMNVSTLELGDSALYLCASSLEGGPWAEQYFGPGTRLTVT.

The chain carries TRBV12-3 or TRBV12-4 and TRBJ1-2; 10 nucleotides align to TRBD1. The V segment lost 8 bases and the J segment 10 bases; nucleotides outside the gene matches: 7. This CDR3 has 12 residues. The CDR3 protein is CASCRTGGFYTF. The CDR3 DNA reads TGTGCCAGCTGTCGGACAGGGGGTTTCTACACCTTC.

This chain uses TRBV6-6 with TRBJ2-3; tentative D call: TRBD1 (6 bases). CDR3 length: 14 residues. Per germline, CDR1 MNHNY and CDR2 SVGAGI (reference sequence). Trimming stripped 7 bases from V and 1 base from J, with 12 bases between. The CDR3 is CASKTGLGTDTQYF. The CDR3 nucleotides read TGTGCCAGCAAAACAGGGTTAGGCACAGATACGCAGTATTTT.

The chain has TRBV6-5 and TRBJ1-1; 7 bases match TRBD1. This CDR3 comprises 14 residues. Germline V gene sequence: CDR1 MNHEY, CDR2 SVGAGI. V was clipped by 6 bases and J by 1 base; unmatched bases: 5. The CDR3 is CASRRGQTNTEAFF. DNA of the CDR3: TGTGCCAGCAGACGGGGACAGACGAACACTGAAGCTTTCTTT.

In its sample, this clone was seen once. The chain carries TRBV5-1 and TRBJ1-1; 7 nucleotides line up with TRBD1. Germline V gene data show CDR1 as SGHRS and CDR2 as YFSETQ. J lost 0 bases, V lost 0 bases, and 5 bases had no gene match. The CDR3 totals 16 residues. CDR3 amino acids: CASSLAGTGVNTEAFF. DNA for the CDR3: TGCGCCAGCAGCTTGGCCGGAACAGGGGTGAACACTGAAGCTTTCTTT.

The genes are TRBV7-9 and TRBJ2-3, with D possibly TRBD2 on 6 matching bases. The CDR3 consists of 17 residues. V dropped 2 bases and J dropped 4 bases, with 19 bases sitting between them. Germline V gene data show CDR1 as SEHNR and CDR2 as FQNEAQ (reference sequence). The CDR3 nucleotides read TGTGCCAGCAGCTTAAGTGCGGGTGGAGGGCGCGCAGATACGCAGTATTTT. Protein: CASSLSAGGGRADTQYF.

This CDR3 reads CASSPDIGELFF. CDR3 bases: TGTGCCAGCAGCCCAGATATCGGGGAGCTGTTTTTT. The chain carries TRBV3-1 (or the pseudogene TRBV3-2) and TRBJ2-2; D gene uncertain. Trimming stripped 4 bases from V and 7 bases from J, with 7 bases between. CDR1 and CDR2 (germline): LGHDT, YNNKEL (reference sequence). The CDR3 loop spans 12 amino acids.

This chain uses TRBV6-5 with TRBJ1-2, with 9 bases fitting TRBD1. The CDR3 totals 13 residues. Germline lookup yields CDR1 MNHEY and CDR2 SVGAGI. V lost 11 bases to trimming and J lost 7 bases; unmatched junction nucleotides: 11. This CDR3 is CAGSTGTGSGYTF. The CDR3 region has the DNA TGTGCCGGATCGACCGGGACAGGGTCTGGCTACACCTTC.

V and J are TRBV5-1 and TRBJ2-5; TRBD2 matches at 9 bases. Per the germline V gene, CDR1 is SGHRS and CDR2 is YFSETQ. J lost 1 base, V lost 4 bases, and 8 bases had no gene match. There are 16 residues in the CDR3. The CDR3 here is CASSPRAGGLQETQYF. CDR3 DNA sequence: TGCGCCAGCAGCCCCAGAGCGGGAGGCCTCCAAGAGACCCAGTACTTC.

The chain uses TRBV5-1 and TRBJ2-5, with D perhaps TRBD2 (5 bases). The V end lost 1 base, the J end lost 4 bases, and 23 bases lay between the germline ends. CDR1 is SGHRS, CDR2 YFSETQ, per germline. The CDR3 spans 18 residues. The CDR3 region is CASSLTLSGPSSGETQYF. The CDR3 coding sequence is TGCGCCAGCAGCTTGACCCTTTCCGGACCCTCAAGCGGAGAGACCCAGTACTTC.

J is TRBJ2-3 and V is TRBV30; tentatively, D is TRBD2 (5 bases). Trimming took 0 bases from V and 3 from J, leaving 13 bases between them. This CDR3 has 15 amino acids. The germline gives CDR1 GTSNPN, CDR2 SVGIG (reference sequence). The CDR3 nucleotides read TGTGCCTGGAGTGTACTGTCGGGGTGGACAGATACGCAGTATTTT. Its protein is CAWSVLSGWTDTQYF.

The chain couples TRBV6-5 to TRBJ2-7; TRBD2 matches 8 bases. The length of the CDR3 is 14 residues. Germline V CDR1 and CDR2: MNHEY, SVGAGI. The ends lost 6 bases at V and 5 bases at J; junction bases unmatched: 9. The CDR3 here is CASRPGLAKNEQYF. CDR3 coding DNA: TGTGCCAGCAGACCTGGACTAGCTAAAAACGAGCAGTACTTC.

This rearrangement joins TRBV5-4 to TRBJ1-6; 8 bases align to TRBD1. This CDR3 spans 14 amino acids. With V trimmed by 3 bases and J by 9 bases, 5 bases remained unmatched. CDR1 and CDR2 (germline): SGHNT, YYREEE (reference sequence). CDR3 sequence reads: CASSSQGVSSPLHF. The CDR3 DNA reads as TGTGCCAGCAGCTCACAGGGGGTTTCTTCACCCCTCCACTTT. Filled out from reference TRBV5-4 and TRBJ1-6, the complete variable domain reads ETGVTQSPTHLIKTRGQQVTLRCSSQSGHNTVSWYQQALGQGPQFIFQYYREEENGRGNFPPRFSGLQFPNYSSELNVNALELDDSALYLCASSSQGVSSPLHFGNGTRLTVT.

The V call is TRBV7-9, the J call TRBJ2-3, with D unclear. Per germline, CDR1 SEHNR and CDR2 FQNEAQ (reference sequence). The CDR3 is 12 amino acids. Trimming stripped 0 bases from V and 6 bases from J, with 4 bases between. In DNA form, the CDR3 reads TGTGCCAGCAGCTTAGCCCTCGATACGCAGTATTTT. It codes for CASSLALDTQYF. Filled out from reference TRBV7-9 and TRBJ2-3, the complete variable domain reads DTGVSQNPRHKITKRGQNVTFRCDPISEHNRLYWYRQTLGQGPEFLTYFQNEAQLEKSRLLSDRFSAERPKGSFSTLEIQRTEQGDSAMYLCASSLALDTQYFGPGTRLTVL.

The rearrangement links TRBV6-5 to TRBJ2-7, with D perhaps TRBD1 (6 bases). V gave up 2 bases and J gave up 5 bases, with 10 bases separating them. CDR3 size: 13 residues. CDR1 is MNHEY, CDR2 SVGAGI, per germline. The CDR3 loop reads CASSYSRGHEQYF. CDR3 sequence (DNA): TGTGCCAGCAGTTACAGCAGGGGCCACGAGCAGTACTTC.